This T cell receptor (beta chain) was observed in a study of blood T cell repertoires in COVID-19 (dated by TCRdb to the early 2020s). Study-level background: Samples covering the acute and convalescent phases of COVID-19 were provided by collaborators in the United States, Italy and Spain. The repertoires were released in a freely available public database meant as a resource for research on the immune response to SARS-CoV-2. Samples came from the ongoing ImmuneRACE study (first 160 participants) plus 1,254 subjects from 6 global collaborators. The material from the prospective study consisted of cDNA or gDNA derived from T cells, B-cell-depleted T cells, or PBMCs. Subjects who had been exposed to COVID-19, were actively infected with it, or had recovered from it provided the deeply sampled blood TCRbeta repertoires that made up the dataset. The sample metadata nearly always contained a de-identified subject ID, COVID-19 status, age in years and sex. Where available, HLA class I and class II types were obtained from metadata supplied by the sample provider rather than from assay-based typing. Results and caveats for the whole study, not just this receptor: Clinical and demographic metadata were provided uncurated, with the amount varying by source and participant.

In regard to this clone: The antigen this receptor binds is unknown. No per-base quality is available; no much larger clone lies one base away.

For CDR1 and CDR2, the germline V gene lists SNHLY and FYNNEI. V loses 4 bases, J loses 0 bases, and the germline ends lie 9 bases apart. The CDR3 starts with the cysteine, ends with the phenylalanine, and has 14 residues. Only the CDR3 portion is preserved as DNA: 42 bases, with reading frame beginning at the first base. Whole blood was collected in K2EDTA tubes by collaborating institutions according to the institutions' own protocols. For TCRbeta analysis, collaborators shipped samples in one of three forms: frozen whole blood, isolated PBMCs, or DNA extracted from either of those sample types. The immunoSEQ Assay, a bias-controlled multiplex PCR, was used to amplify TCRbeta CDR3 regions from genomic DNA. The published analysis was carried out like this. The number of nucleated cells in each sample was estimated by amplification of reference gene primers within the assay. Sequence reads were collapsed and filtered to measure the absolute abundance of every unique TCRbeta CDR3 rearrangement. Productive Simpson clonality was computed per sample as the square root of Simpson's diversity index over productive rearrangements. TCRdb holds this immuneACCESS table with in-frame rearrangements only. Some clones are missing; in checked studies, unresolved V genes explain under half, and the rest has no known cause. V and J calls and clone size follow that table, whereas D and trimming were derived from the DNA. Across this sample there are 150,000 to 200,000 clones, with around 72% seen only once. The ten largest clones represent approximately 3% of the sample.

The specimen was peripheral blood. The origin of this receptor is a woman aged 80 or over with acute or convalescent COVID-19. The sequence is built from TRBV2 and TRBJ1-1; no D gene can be assigned with confidence. Here is the DNA: TGTGCCAGCAGTGGTGTAAACATGAACACTGAAGCTTTCTTT. It encodes CASSGVNMNTEAFF.